This T cell receptor beta chain was sequenced for a study of T cells in Graves' hyperthyroidism and ophthalmopathy. Findings of the study overall: In the blood, most expanded thyroid clonotypes above 0.001 appeared as well.

Reasons for excluding patients were uncontrolled infection, other autoimmune disease, pregnancy or lactation. Each 10 ml fresh peripheral blood draw supplied the PBMCs. The source material, RNA transcripts, was used to amplify TCR beta CDR3 regions. HTBI primers were employed in a first-round RT-PCR of the TCR CDR3. TCRdb redid the calling of the multiplex PCR reads with MiXCR, one entry per CDR3 protein. The sample holds 450,000 to 500,000 distinct CDR3 sequences, 22% seen once. The CDR3 length is 15 residues. Per germline, CDR1 MNHEY and CDR2 SMNVEV (reference sequence). Comment on this clonotype: No antigen is known for it. One end of the junction is discordant with germline, which a read error may explain.

The sample was blood. The receptor was isolated from a woman in her 70s with Graves' ophthalmopathy. V is TRBV27 and J is TRBJ2-1; D possibly corresponds to TRBD2 (5 bases). CDR3 DNA: TGTGCCAGCAGCCCATTGGGGAGCCTTCGCGATGAGCAGTCCTTC. This sequence encodes CASSPLGSLRDEQSF.